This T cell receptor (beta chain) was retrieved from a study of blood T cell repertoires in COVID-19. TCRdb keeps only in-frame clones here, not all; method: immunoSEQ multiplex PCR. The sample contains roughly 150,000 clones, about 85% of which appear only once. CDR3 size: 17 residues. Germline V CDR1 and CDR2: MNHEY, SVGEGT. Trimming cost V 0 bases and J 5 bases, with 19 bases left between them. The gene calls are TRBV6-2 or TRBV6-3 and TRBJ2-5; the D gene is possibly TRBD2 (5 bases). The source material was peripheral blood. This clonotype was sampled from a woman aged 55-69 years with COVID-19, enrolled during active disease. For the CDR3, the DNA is TGTGCCAGCAGTTACTCCGGGTGGGAGCTGGTACTGGAGACCCAGTACTTC. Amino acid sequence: CASSYSGWELVLETQYF.